The entry below describes one TCR beta chain. Its specificity is not known. This CDR3 has 15 residues. V lost 4 bases, J lost 3 bases, and 16 bases lay in between. Germline-derived CDR1 and CDR2 are MDHEN and SYDVKM. This specimen comes from a study of beta chain features in type 1 diabetes. Study in general: The number of sorted cells examined across all samples was approximately 100 million.

Study-wide results and limits: High-TCR-expressing cells could be over-represented by cDNA sequencing. In all four CD4+ subsets, TCRB CDR3 length was significantly, moderately reduced in type 1 diabetes. Patients with type 1 diabetes showed fewer VDJ junction insertions and more deletions. It was among patients, rather than healthy donors, that naive, central memory and Treg TCRB repertoires appeared more similar.

Of the isolated RNA, all was reverse transcribed, and so the sequenced material was expressed TCRB transcripts. Generated by immunoSEQ multiplex PCR, the TCRdb table keeps only in-frame clones and is missing some. In the table there are around 40,000 clones, approximately 68% of which are singletons. The sequencing input was Tregs from blood. This clonotype originated in a woman aged 18 to 35 with type 1 diabetes. The rearrangement uses TRBV28 and TRBJ2-7, with D possibly matching TRBD1 (6 bases). The DNA of the CDR3 is TGTGCCAGCAGTTCCATCCCGGGACACCACTACGAGCAGTACTTC. Translating gives CASSSIPGHHYEQYF.